A single sample gave rise to the 6 T cell receptor beta chains below, sequenced in a study of CD4 T cells in relation to SARS-CoV-2 and coronaviruses. Here immunoSEQ multiplex PCR was the method, and the copy in TCRdb shows in-frame clones only, minus some. Of about 65,000 clones in the sample, over 80% are singletons; the top ten hold over 1.5%. The unexposed donors gave CD4+ T cells in about 2011-2018, prior to COVID-19. The specimen sequenced was memory CD4+ T cells from PBMCs. The receptors stem from a human donor in good health.

The chain combines TRBV28 with TRBJ2-5, with 9 bases aligning to TRBD1. The CDR3 runs to 15 residues. The ends lost 5 bases at V and 5 bases at J; junction bases unmatched: 9. The germline gives CDR1 MDHEN, CDR2 SYDVKM. The CDR3 protein is CASSLPGQGWETQYF. Here the CDR3 DNA reads TGTGCCAGCAGTCTCCCCGGACAGGGGTGGGAGACCCAGTACTTC. The full variable domain, with the rest looked up from reference TRBV28 and TRBJ2-5, is DVKVTQSSRYLVKRTGEKVFLECVQDMDHENMFWYRQDPGLGLRLIYFSYDVKMKEKGDIPEGYSVSREKKERFSLILESASTNQTSMYLCASSLPGQGWETQYFGPGTRLLVL.

This clone turned up a few times. V is TRBV11-1 and J is TRBJ1-1, with TRBD1 identical over 8 bases. With 5 bases clipped from V and 8 bases from J, the junction kept 4 bases outside the gene matches. The CDR3 is made up of 12 amino acids. The V gene's germline CDR1 is SGHAT and CDR2 FQDESV (reference sequence). The CDR3 coding sequence is TGTGCCAGCAGCAGGGACAGGATGGAAGCTTTCTTT. Residues: CASSRDRMEAFF.

The rearrangement uses TRBV28 and TRBJ1-6; D not resolved. There are 14 residues in the CDR3. Trimming removed 9 bases from V and 11 bases from J, with 20 bases in between. The germline V gene encodes CDR1 MDHEN and CDR2 SYDVKM. The CDR3 sequence: CARLGNSLHPPLHF. The DNA of the CDR3 is TGTGCCAGACTGGGAAACTCTCTGCATCCACCCCTCCACTTT.

The chain links TRBV9 to TRBJ1-1; D unresolved. The CDR3 spans 17 residues. Germline V gene data show CDR1 as SGDLS and CDR2 as YYNGEE. V dropped 4 bases and J dropped 2 bases, with 21 bases sitting between them. CDR3 sequence: CASSPRWGIGPNTEAFF. The CDR3 bases are TGTGCCAGCAGCCCCCGGTGGGGTATCGGACCAAACACTGAAGCTTTCTTT.

This clone showed up just once. The rearrangement links TRBV24-1 to TRBJ2-5; the D gene is possibly TRBD2 (6 bases). This CDR3 is 13 amino acids long. The ends were cut back, 5 bases at V and 8 bases at J, with 14 bases in the middle. The V gene's germline CDR1 is KGHDR and CDR2 SFDVKD. The CDR3 nucleotides read TGTGCCACCAGTGGCGGGGACCCAGGAACCCAGTACTTC. Its protein is CATSGGDPGTQYF.

The chain combines TRBV25-1 with TRBJ2-7, with 7 bases identical to TRBD1. The CDR3 length is 13 residues. CDR1 MGHDK and CDR2 SYGVNS come from the germline V gene. The junction had 4 bases not matched to a gene; V was cut back by 3 bases and J by 5 bases. CDR3: CASSDPTGDEQYF. The CDR3 nucleotides read TGTGCCAGCAGTGATCCCACAGGGGACGAGCAGTACTTC.